A selection of T cell receptor beta chains follows, all from one sample in a study of control samples from healthy donors and cancer patients. TCRdb's table, derived via immunoSEQ multiplex PCR, lists solely in-frame clones and lacks some. The data hold 150,000 to 200,000 clones, with around nine tenths observed a single time. The sequencing input was blood. The source is a woman in her thirties in good health. Both conserved end residues are trimmed from each CDR3.

j_gene | len | v_gene | CDR3aa
TRBJ2-7 | 13 | TRBV28 | ASSSGTGGGYEQY
TRBJ1-3 | 13 | TRBV5-5 | ASSYTGGVGSTIY
TRBJ1-3 | 9 | TRBV29-1 | SVGWGNTIY
TRBJ1-2 | 8 | TRBV23-1 | ASPSGGYT
TRBJ2-3 | 11 | TRBV7-2 | ASSGIQADTQY
TRBJ2-7 | 13 | TRBV18 | ASSLTGGTGNEQY
TRBJ2-1 | 14 | TRBV24-1 | ATSDGLAGVSNEQF
TRBJ2-1 | 13 | TRBV3-1/TRBV3-2 | ASSQTTSGYNEQF
TRBJ2-3 | 13 | TRBV7-9 | ASAPGTTSTDTQY
TRBJ2-5 | 14 | TRBV20-1 | SASPLRGGDQETQY
TRBJ2-1 | 13 | TRBV24-1 | ATSDLNLASNEQF
TRBJ2-7 | 11 | TRBV27 | ASSFVSSYEQY
TRBJ1-5 | 12 | TRBV19 | ASSIQTGNQPQH
TRBJ2-7 | 11 | TRBV18 | ASSPGQFLEQY
TRBJ2-7 | 13 | TRBV7-9 | ASSSLTGLTYEQY
TRBJ1-4 | 13 | TRBV4-1 | ASSPPGQPNEKLF
TRBJ2-7 | 10 | TRBV5-1 | ASSPSTYEQY
TRBJ2-3 | 14 | TRBV13 | ASSPTSGESTDTQY
TRBJ2-1 | 11 | TRBV29-1 | SVGGQTYNEQF
TRBJ1-6 | 13 | TRBV6-6 | ASSRGGEVNSPLH
TRBJ1-1 | 11 | TRBV28 | ASSFKQGTEAF
TRBJ1-2 | 12 | TRBV28 | ASRERRAAHGYT
TRBJ1-1 | 10 | TRBV28 | ASSTSGRAAF
TRBJ2-3 | 12 | TRBV6-2/TRBV6-3 | ASSYRGGSDTQY
TRBJ1-2 | 11 | TRBV18 | ASSPQGLDGYT
TRBJ2-5 | 12 | TRBV29-1 | SVEESRAGETQY
TRBJ2-1 | 11 | TRBV5-8 | ASSPPPGGEQF
TRBJ2-7 | 13 | TRBV5-4 | ASSTTSGRTYEQY
TRBJ1-5 | 11 | TRBV4-1 | ASSQVKNQPQH
TRBJ1-2 | 12 | TRBV9 | ASSVGRGGYGYT
TRBJ1-4 | 12 | TRBV19 | ATKGGGANEKLF
TRBJ1-2 | 13 | TRBV10-3 | AISDRTGSNYGYT
TRBJ2-7 | 10 | TRBV4-1 | ASSQDRVEQY
TRBJ2-5 | 9 | TRBV4-1 | ASSQEETQY
TRBJ1-2 | 11 | TRBV6-1 | ASSEGGNYGYT
TRBJ1-3 | 11 | TRBV13 | ASSSPPGNTIY
TRBJ1-1 | 9 | TRBV6-6 | ASIVNTEAF
TRBJ1-3 | 13 | TRBV30 | AWSSGRGAGNTIY
TRBJ2-1 | 14 | TRBV28 | ASSRLAGVTYNEQF
TRBJ2-1 | 10 | TRBV7-9 | ASSVDTDKQF
TRBJ1-1 | 13 | TRBV6-4 | ASSDSTGGGTEAF
TRBJ2-7 | 14 | TRBV5-1 | ASSPGRLARTYEQY
TRBJ2-5 | 14 | TRBV9 | ASHPEGLAGVETQY
TRBJ1-5 | 11 | TRBV12-3/TRBV12-4 | ASRQGGNQPQH
TRBJ1-2 | 12 | TRBV24-1 | ATSEERTNYGYT
TRBJ1-3 | 14 | TRBV21-1 | ASSKGSRDSGNTIY
TRBJ2-7 | 14 | TRBV4-2 | ASSQASWDGNYEQY
TRBJ1-6 | 12 | TRBV6-5 | ASKRRRGNSPLH
TRBJ2-1 | 14 | TRBV5-5 | ASSLGYVSSYNEQF
TRBJ1-3 | 8 | TRBV6-5 | ATSRNTIY
TRBJ1-1 | 8 | TRBV6-5 | ASIAGWAF
TRBJ2-1 | 12 | TRBV5-1 | ASSAGVSYNEQF
TRBJ2-1 | 9 | TRBV27 | ASRQGGEQF
TRBJ2-5 | 15 | TRBV21-1 | ASSKGGEEGQGETQY
TRBJ2-5 | 11 | TRBV5-5 | ASSLQGQETQY